This T cell receptor beta chain was captured in a study of PD-L1 blockade in urothelial cancer. The data were produced by immunoSEQ multiplex PCR, yet TCRdb's version contains in-frame clones alone and is incomplete. The sample includes some 22,000 clones, nearly 90% of them seen just once. CDR3 length equals 12 residues. With 0 bases removed from V and 6 bases from J, the gap between germline ends came to 4 bases. The germline V gene has CDR1 SGHRS and CDR2 YFSETQ. This clonotype was obtained from a woman between 55 and 75 years old with urothelial cancer. The V call is TRBV5-1, the J call TRBJ2-4; D not certain. Sequenced material: PBMCs, taken around atezolizumab (anti-PD-L1) treatment. CDR3: CASSLAGNIQYF. DNA for the CDR3: TGCGCCAGCAGCTTGGCAGGAAACATTCAGTACTTC. Together with reference TRBV5-1 and TRBJ2-4, the CDR3 gives the full variable domain: KAGVTQTPRYLIKTRGQQVTLSCSPISGHRSVSWYQQTPGQGLQFLFEYFSETQRNKGNFPGRFSGRQFSNSRSEMNVSTLELGDSALYLCASSLAGNIQYFGAGTRLSVL.